This T cell receptor beta chain was found in a study of vaccination and CD4 T cells after COVID-19. Study as a whole: The interval from dose two to post-vaccine sampling had a median of approximately 70 days, and it ranged from 14 to 241.

Treatment of the sample: roughly 11-day PBMC culture with coronavirus spike peptide pools or control peptides (ViraFEST assay). These CD4+ T cells came from an unexposed donor, sampled before the COVID-19 pandemic (2011-2018). Researchers reported culturing approximately 2 million PBMCs per well with about 10 IU/ml IL-2 and around 9.4 ug/ml peptide pools. An Oncomine TCR Beta short-read assay was used to sequence the DNA from cultured CD4+ T cells. Genomic DNA was taken out of cultured CD4+ T cells by extraction. TCRdb reanalysed the PCR reads using MiXCR and keeps one entry per CDR3 protein. The data show roughly 8,300 distinct CDR3 sequences, with around a third seen just once and 21% held by the top ten. As for this clonotype: Its antigen is not known.

General study findings and limits: Median SARS-CoV-2-reactive clonotype numbers went up from roughly 21 to 40, but not significantly.

The sequencing sample was made of CD4+ T cells from blood, cultured in vitro. The receptor was derived from a human donor in good health.

CDR3 sequence (DNA): TGCGCCAGCAGCCGCGGAGACCAAGAGACCCAGTACTTC. Translated, it gives CASSRGDQETQYF. The V and J genes are TRBV5-1 and TRBJ2-5, with D hard to call. CDR3 length: 13 amino acids. V was pared by 4 bases and J by 0 bases, with 7 bases between. The germline V gene encodes CDR1 SGHRS and CDR2 YFSETQ.